The 7 T cell receptor beta chains listed next were all sequenced from one sample in a study of early T cells in non-severe SARS-CoV-2 infection. From the 5' RACE reads, TCRdb called clonotypes with MiXCR, one entry per CDR3 protein. The data contain approximately 76,000 distinct CDR3 sequences, approximately 13% of them seen just once; the ten biggest clones take up about 1.3%. What was sequenced was whole blood. The receptors shown here come from an adult who was a healthcare worker with PCR-confirmed SARS-CoV-2 infection or an uninfected control (not recorded which).

This clonotype came up many times. This sequence joins TRBV7-9 and TRBJ1-2; no definite D call. Germline assignment: CDR1 SEHNR and CDR2 FQNEAQ (reference sequence). The CDR3 runs to 12 residues. With 5 bases removed from V and 5 bases from J, the gap between germline ends came to 9 bases. This CDR3 reads CASSMDGYGYTF. Written as DNA, the CDR3 is TGTGCCAGCAGCATGGACGGTTATGGCTACACCTTC. The whole variable domain, remainder taken from reference TRBV7-9 and TRBJ1-2, is DTGVSQNPRHKITKRGQNVTFRCDPISEHNRLYWYRQTLGQGPEFLTYFQNEAQLEKSRLLSDRFSAERPKGSFSTLEIQRTEQGDSAMYLCASSMDGYGYTFGSGTRLTVV.

The sample holds many counts of this clonotype. The chain employs TRBV11-2 and TRBJ2-3; the D is unclear. Looked up from germline, CDR1 is SGHAT and CDR2 is FQNNGV. The length of the CDR3 is 13 residues. Trimming removed 0 bases at V and 3 bases at J, with 4 bases between. This CDR3 is CASSLDRTDTQYF. In DNA form, the CDR3 reads TGTGCCAGCAGCTTAGATCGTACAGATACGCAGTATTTT.

J is TRBJ2-7 and V is TRBV14; D remains ambiguous. In germline, CDR1 is SGHDN, CDR2 FVKESK. The CDR3 has 12 amino acids. Trimming removed 4 bases from V and 2 bases from J, with 6 bases in between. The CDR3 DNA reads TGTGCCAGCAGCCCCCAGCCCTACGAGCAGTACTTC. Its protein product is CASSPQPYEQYF.

There are many counts of this clonotype. V and J are TRBV6-4 and TRBJ1-2, with TRBD1 identical over 9 bases. Germline trimming cut 0 bases from V and 8 bases from J; bases unmatched to any gene: 13. Germline CDR1 MRHNA, CDR2 SNTAGT. The CDR3 runs 17 residues. CDR3 loop: CASSDSGGQGQVYGYTF. In nucleotides, the CDR3 is TGTGCCAGCAGTGACTCGGGGGGACAGGGACAGGTATACGGCTACACCTTC.

This clonotype showed up many times. The V and J genes are TRBV9 and TRBJ2-3; 11 positions agree with TRBD2. Germline CDR1 and CDR2: SGDLS and YYNGEE. V dropped 6 bases and J dropped 1; count of bases not matched to a gene: 7. This CDR3 region has 16 residues. The CDR3 DNA follows: TGTGCCAGCAAGCCTTCGACTAGCGGGGGCACAGATACGCAGTATTTT. Encoded protein: CASKPSTSGGTDTQYF. Together with reference TRBV9 and TRBJ2-3, the CDR3 gives the full variable domain: DSGVTQTPKHLITATGQRVTLRCSPRSGDLSVYWYQQSLDQGLQFLIQYYNGEERAKGNILERFSAQQFPDLHSELNLSSLELGDSALYFCASKPSTSGGTDTQYFGPGTRLTVL.

The CDR3 protein is CASSQESDGGLRSGELFF. DNA for the CDR3: TGCGCCAGCAGCCAAGAGTCAGATGGGGGGTTGAGATCCGGGGAGCTGTTTTTT. The rearrangement joins TRBV4-3 to TRBJ2-2; perhaps TRBD2 as D (6 bases). CDR3 length: 18 residues. Trimming removed 0 bases at V and 6 bases at J, with 20 bases between. Germline V gene data show CDR1 as LGHNA and CDR2 as YSLEER.

This clonotype has a count of ten or more. V is TRBV5-1 and J is TRBJ2-5, with D perhaps matching TRBD2 (6 bases). The length of the CDR3 is 16 residues. V was clipped by 1 base and J by 4 bases, with 17 bases between them. CDR1 is SGHRS and CDR2 is YFSETQ in the germline V gene. CDR3 amino acids: CASSLQGGVDGETQYF. The CDR3 DNA reads TGCGCCAGCAGCTTGCAAGGCGGGGTGGATGGAGAGACCCAGTACTTC.